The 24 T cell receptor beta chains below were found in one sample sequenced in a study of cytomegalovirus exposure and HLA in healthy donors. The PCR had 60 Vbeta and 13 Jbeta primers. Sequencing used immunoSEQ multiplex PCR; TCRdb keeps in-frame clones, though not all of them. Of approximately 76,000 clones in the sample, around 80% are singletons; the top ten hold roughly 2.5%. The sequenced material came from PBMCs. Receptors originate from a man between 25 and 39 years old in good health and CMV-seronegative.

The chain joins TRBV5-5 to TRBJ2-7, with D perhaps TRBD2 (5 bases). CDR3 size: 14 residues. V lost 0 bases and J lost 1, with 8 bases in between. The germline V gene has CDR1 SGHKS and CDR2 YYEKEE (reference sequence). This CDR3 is CASSLASGSYEQYF. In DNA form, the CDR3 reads TGTGCCAGCAGCTTGGCCTCGGGATCCTACGAGCAGTACTTC.

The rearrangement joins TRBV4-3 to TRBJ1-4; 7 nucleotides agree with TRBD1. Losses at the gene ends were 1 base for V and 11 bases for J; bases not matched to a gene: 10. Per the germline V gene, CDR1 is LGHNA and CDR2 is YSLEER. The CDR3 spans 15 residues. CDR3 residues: CASSQGRQGVEKLFF. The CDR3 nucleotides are TGCGCCAGCAGCCAAGGGCGGCAGGGGGTTGAGAAACTGTTTTTT.

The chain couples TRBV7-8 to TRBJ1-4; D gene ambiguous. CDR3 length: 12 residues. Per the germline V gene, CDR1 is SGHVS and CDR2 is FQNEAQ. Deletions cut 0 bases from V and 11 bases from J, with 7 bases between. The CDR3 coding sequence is TGTGCCAGCAGCTTAGCAGGGAGGAAACTGTTTTTT. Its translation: CASSLAGRKLFF. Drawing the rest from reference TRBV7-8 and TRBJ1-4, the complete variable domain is GAGVSQSPRYKVAKRGQDVALRCDPISGHVSLFWYQQALGQGPEFLTYFQNEAQLDKSGLPSDRFFAERPEGSVSTLKIQRTQQEDSAVYLCASSLAGRKLFFGSGTQLSVL.

CDR3 DNA sequence: TGCGCCAGCAGCTTACAATCGTCGGTGGGGGCCATCAATCAGCCCCAGCATTTT. Its protein product is CASSLQSSVGAINQPQHF. The chain combines TRBV4-1 with TRBJ1-5; possible D gene TRBD1, 6 bases. Germline V lookup: CDR1 MGHRA, CDR2 YSYEKL. This CDR3 has 18 amino acids. The V and J ends lost 5 bases and 3 bases respectively, with 23 bases between them.

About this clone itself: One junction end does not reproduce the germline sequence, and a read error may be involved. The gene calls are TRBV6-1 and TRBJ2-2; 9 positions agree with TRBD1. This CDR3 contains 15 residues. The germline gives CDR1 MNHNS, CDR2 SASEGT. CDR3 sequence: CASRNEQGAGGEPFF. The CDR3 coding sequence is TGTGCCAGCAGGAATGAACAGGGGGCCGGCGGGGAGCCGTTTTTT.

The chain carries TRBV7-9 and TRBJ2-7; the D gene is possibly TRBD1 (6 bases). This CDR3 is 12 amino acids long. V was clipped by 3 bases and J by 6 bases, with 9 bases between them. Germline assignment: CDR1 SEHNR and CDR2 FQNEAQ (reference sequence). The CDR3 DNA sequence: TGTGCCAGCAGCTTTGGCAGGGGCGAGCAGTACTTC. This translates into CASSFGRGEQYF.

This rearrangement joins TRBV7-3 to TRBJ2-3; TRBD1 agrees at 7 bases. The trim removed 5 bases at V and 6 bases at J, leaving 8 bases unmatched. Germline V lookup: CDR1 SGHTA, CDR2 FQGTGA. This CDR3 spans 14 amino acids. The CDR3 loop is CASSRSPTGDTQYF. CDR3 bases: TGTGCCAGCAGCCGCTCTCCGACAGGGGATACGCAGTATTTT.

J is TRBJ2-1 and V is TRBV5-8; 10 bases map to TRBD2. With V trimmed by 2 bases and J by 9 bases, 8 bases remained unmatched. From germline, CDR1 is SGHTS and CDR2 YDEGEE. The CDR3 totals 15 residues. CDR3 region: CASSFEAGGRGEQFF. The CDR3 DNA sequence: TGTGCCAGCAGCTTTGAAGCGGGAGGGCGCGGTGAGCAGTTCTTC.

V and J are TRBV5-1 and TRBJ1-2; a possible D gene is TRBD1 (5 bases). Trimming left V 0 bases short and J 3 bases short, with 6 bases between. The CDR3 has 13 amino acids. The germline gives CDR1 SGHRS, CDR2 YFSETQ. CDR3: CASSLGGHYGYTF. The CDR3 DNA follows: TGCGCCAGCAGCTTGGGGGGCCACTATGGCTACACCTTC.

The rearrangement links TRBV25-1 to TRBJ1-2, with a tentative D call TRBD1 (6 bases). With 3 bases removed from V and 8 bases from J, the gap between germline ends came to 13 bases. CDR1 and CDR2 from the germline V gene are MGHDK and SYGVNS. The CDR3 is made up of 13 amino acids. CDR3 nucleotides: TGTGCCAGCAGTGACCTGGGGGCGAAGGGCTACACCTTC. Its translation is CASSDLGAKGYTF.

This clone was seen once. The CDR3 nucleotides are TGTGCCAGCAGGGACAGAAAATCTAGCAATCAGCCCCAGCATTTT. It encodes CASRDRKSSNQPQHF. This chain connects TRBV28 to TRBJ1-5, with D perhaps matching TRBD1 (6 bases). Between the trimmed V and J ends, which lost 6 bases and 0 bases, there was a span of 12 bases. The germline V gene encodes CDR1 MDHEN and CDR2 SYDVKM. This CDR3 is built from 15 residues.

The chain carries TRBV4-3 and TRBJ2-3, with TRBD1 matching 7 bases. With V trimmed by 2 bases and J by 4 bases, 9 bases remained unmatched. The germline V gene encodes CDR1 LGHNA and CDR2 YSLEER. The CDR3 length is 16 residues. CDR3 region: CASSQYVTGQSDTQYF. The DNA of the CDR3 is TGCGCCAGCAGCCAATATGTGACAGGGCAGTCAGATACGCAGTATTTT.

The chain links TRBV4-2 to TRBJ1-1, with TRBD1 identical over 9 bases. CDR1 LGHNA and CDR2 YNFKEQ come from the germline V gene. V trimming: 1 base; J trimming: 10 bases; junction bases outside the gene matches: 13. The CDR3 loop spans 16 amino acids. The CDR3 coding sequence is TGTGCCAGCAGCCAAGGAATAATGGGACAGGGTGATACAGCTTTCTTT. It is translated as CASSQGIMGQGDTAFF.

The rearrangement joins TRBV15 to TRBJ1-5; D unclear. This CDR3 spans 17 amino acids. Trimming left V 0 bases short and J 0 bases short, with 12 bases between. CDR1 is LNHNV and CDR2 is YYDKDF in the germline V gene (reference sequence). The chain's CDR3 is CATSRESKISSNQPQHF. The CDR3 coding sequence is TGTGCCACCAGCAGAGAAAGCAAGATTAGTAGCAATCAGCCCCAGCATTTT.

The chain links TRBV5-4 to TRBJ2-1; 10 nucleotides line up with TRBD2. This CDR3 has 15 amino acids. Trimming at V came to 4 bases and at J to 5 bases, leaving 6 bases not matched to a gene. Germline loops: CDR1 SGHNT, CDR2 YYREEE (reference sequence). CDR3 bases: TGTGCCAGCAGCATTAATGGACTAGCGGACAATGAGCAGTTCTTC. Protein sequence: CASSINGLADNEQFF.

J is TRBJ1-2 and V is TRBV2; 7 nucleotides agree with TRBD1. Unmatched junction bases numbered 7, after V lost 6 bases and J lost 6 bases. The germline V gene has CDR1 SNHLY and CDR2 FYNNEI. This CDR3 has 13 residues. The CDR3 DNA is TGTGCCAGCAGGACAGGGACGGTAGATGGCTACACCTTC. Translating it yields CASRTGTVDGYTF.

CDR3 residues: CASSIKGNKGTQYF. The CDR3 bases are TGTGCCAGTAGTATTAAGGGAAATAAGGGGACGCAGTATTTT. V usage is TRBV19 and J usage is TRBJ2-3; the D gene is possibly TRBD1 (5 bases). V lost 3 bases and J lost 9, with 16 bases in between. The CDR3 runs to 14 residues. Per the germline V gene, CDR1 is LNHDA and CDR2 is SQIVND (reference sequence). Full variable domain (remainder filled in from reference TRBV19 and TRBJ2-3): DGGITQSPKYLFRKEGQNVTLSCEQNLNHDAMYWYRQDPGQGLRLIYYSQIVNDFQKGDIAEGYSVSREKKESFPLTVTSAQKNPTAFYLCASSIKGNKGTQYFGPGTRLTVL.

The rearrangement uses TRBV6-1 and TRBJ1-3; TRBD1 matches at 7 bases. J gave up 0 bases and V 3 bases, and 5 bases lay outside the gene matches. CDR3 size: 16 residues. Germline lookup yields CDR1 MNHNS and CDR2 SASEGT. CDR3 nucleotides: TGTGCCAGCAGTGACGCCGGGACAGTCTCTGGAAACACCATATATTTT. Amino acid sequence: CASSDAGTVSGNTIYF.

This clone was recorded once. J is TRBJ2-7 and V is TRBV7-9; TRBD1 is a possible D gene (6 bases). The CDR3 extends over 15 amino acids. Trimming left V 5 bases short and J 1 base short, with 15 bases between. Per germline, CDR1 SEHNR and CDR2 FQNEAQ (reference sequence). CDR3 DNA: TGTGCCAGCAGCCCCCAGGGGAAAAATTCCTACGAGCAGTACTTC. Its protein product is CASSPQGKNSYEQYF. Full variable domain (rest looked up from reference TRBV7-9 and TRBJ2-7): DTGVSQNPRHKITKRGQNVTFRCDPISEHNRLYWYRQTLGQGPEFLTYFQNEAQLEKSRLLSDRFSAERPKGSFSTLEIQRTEQGDSAMYLCASSPQGKNSYEQYFGPGTRLTVT.

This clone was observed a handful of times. CDR3 in amino acids: CASSLDRKYGYTF. The CDR3 DNA follows: TGTGCCAGCAGTCTCGACAGGAAATATGGCTACACCTTC. The genes are TRBV28 and TRBJ1-2, with TRBD1 as a possible D gene (6 bases). V lost 5 bases to trimming and J lost 5 bases, with 12 bases between them. Per germline, CDR1 MDHEN and CDR2 SYDVKM. The CDR3 loop spans 13 amino acids.

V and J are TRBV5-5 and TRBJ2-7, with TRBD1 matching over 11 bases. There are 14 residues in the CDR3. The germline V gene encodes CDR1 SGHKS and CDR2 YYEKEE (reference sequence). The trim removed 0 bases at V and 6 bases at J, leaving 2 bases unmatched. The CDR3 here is CASSLGTGGGEQYF. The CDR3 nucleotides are TGTGCCAGCAGCTTGGGGACAGGGGGCGGCGAGCAGTACTTC. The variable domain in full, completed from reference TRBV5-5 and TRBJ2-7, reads DAGVTQSPTHLIKTRGQQVTLRCSPISGHKSVSWYQQVLGQGPQFIFQYYEKEERGRGNFPDRFSARQFPNYSSELNVNALLLGDSALYLCASSLGTGGGEQYFGPGTRLTVT.

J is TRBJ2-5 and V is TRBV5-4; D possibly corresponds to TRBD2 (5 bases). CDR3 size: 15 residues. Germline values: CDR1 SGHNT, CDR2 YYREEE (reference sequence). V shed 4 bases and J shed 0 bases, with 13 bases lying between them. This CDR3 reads CASSPTGINQETQYF. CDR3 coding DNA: TGTGCCAGCAGCCCCACGGGGATAAACCAAGAGACCCAGTACTTC.

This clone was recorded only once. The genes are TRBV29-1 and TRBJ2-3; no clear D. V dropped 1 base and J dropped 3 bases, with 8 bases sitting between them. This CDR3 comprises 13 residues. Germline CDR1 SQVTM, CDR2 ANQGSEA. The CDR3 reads CSVEAARTDTQYF. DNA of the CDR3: TGCAGCGTTGAAGCCGCTAGGACAGATACGCAGTATTTT.

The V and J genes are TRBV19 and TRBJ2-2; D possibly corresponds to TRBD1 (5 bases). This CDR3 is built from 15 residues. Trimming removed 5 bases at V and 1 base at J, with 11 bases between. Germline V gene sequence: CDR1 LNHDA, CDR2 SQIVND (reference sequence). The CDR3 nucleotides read TGTGCCAGTAGTCTGTCAGGGCTGAACACCGGGGAGCTGTTTTTT. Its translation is CASSLSGLNTGELFF.